This entry concerns a single TCR beta chain. The germline V gene has CDR1 MNHEY and CDR2 SVGAGI. V was cut by 2 bases and J by 0 bases, with 4 bases left in between. CDR3 length equals 13 residues. The donor group consisted of healthy Finnish infants who were having corrective surgery for congenital heart defects. No fixed cell number was used; all available blood leukocytes supplied DNA. The record originates from a study of human thymus T cells. Libraries were prepared by immunoSEQ multiplex PCR; TCRdb keeps only in-frame clonotypes and omits some of them. The sample carries about 60,000 clones, over 85% recorded once.

This sequence originates from a boy under two years old with a congenital heart defect but otherwise immunologically healthy. This chain joins TRBV6-5 and TRBJ1-1, with unresolved D. Specimen: blood. The CDR3 DNA reads as TGTGCCAGCAGTTACAGCTTGAACACTGAAGCTTTCTTT. This sequence encodes CASSYSLNTEAFF.